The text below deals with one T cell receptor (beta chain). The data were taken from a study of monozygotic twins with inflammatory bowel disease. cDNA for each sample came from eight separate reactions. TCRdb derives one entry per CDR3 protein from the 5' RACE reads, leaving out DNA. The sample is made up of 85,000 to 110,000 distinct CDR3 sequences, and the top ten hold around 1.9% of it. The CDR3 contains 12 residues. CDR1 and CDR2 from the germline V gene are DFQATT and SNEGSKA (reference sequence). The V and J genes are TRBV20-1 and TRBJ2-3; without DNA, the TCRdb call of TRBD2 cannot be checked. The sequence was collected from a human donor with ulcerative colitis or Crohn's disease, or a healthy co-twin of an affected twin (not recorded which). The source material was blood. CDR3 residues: CSARDSGSTQYF.